Presented here are 30 T cell receptor beta chains from one specimen sequenced in a study of blood T cell repertoires in COVID-19. The protocol was immunoSEQ multiplex PCR, while the TCRdb copy is restricted to in-frame clones and leaves out a portion. The table lists 25,000 or so clones, about 83% of them singletons, with 25% in the top ten. Input material: peripheral blood. These receptors were taken from a man between 65 and 85 years old with active COVID-19.

The chain employs TRBV28 and TRBJ2-7; 10 bases fit TRBD2. Germline assignment: CDR1 MDHEN and CDR2 SYDVKM. This CDR3 region has 14 residues. With 6 bases clipped from V and 2 bases from J, the junction kept 4 bases outside the gene matches. CDR3 sequence (DNA): TGTGCCAGCAGGAGAGCGGGAGGGACCTACGAGCAGTACTTC. Amino acid sequence: CASRRAGGTYEQYF. The whole variable domain, filled in from reference TRBV28 and TRBJ2-7, reads DVKVTQSSRYLVKRTGEKVFLECVQDMDHENMFWYRQDPGLGLRLIYFSYDVKMKEKGDIPEGYSVSREKKERFSLILESASTNQTSMYLCASRRAGGTYEQYFGPGTRLTVT.

The rearrangement joins TRBV5-4 to TRBJ2-1, with 7 bases matching TRBD2. V was pared by 4 bases and J by 3 bases, with 7 bases of the junction left unmatched. CDR1 is SGHNT and CDR2 is YYREEE in the germline V gene (reference sequence). This CDR3 is built from 15 residues. CDR3 bases: TGTGCCAGCAGCCCGGAGGTAGCGGGCTACAATGAGCAGTTCTTC. It encodes CASSPEVAGYNEQFF.

This clone was found once. The chain combines TRBV9 with TRBJ2-1; possible D gene TRBD1, 6 bases. The V gene lost 6 bases and the J gene lost 7 bases, with 14 bases spanning the gap. CDR3 length: 13 amino acids. CDR1 is SGDLS and CDR2 is YYNGEE in the germline V gene. CDR3 sequence reads: CASTGPRGNEQFF. Here the CDR3 DNA reads TGTGCCAGCACGGGCCCGAGGGGGAATGAGCAGTTCTTC.

This rearrangement joins TRBV23-1 to TRBJ2-5, with 7 positions matching TRBD2. Being an ORF, TRBV23-1 has a function that is uncertain. V shed 8 bases and J 1 base; nucleotides not matched to a gene: 13. CDR3 length: 16 residues. CDR3 coding DNA: TGCGCCAGCCTCCCCGGGCGGGGGAGGATCCAAGAGACCCAGTACTTC. Protein: CASLPGRGRIQETQYF.

J is TRBJ2-5 and V is TRBV5-1; no definite D call. The CDR3 has 14 amino acids. V was pared by 4 bases and J by 3 bases, with 13 bases between. Germline-derived CDR1 and CDR2 are SGHRS and YFSETQ. The CDR3 sequence is CASSTVRSEETQYF. The CDR3 nucleotides are TGCGCCAGCAGCACGGTGAGATCGGAAGAGACCCAGTACTTC.

The rearrangement links TRBV7-9 to TRBJ2-3; D remains unclear. The CDR3 totals 14 residues. The V gene's germline CDR1 is SEHNR and CDR2 FQNEAQ (reference sequence). Trimming shortened V by 5 bases and J by 3 bases, and 12 bases separated the two germline ends. Written as DNA, the CDR3 is TGTGCCAGCAGCCAGATAAAAGTAACAGATACGCAGTATTTT. It translates to CASSQIKVTDTQYF.

The genes are TRBV5-1 and TRBJ2-1; 7 bases map to TRBD1. The CDR3 covers 14 residues. Germline loops: CDR1 SGHRS, CDR2 YFSETQ. Trimming cost V 7 bases and J 2 bases; bases outside gene matches: 6. CDR3 DNA sequence: TGCGCCAGCGGGGCCGGGACAGCCTACAATGAGCAGTTCTTC. This translates into CASGAGTAYNEQFF.

The sample holds a few counts of this clone. The chain links TRBV5-1 to TRBJ1-6; 8 bases line up with TRBD1. The CDR3 is 20 residues long. Germline-derived CDR1 and CDR2 are SGHRS and YFSETQ. The J segment lost 7 bases and the V segment lost 0 bases, leaving 18 bases of the junction unmatched. As DNA, the CDR3 is TGCGCCAGCAGCTTGGGCCCACCGGCCAGGGGGCGTGCCGGCAATTCACCCCTCCACTTT. The encoded protein is CASSLGPPARGRAGNSPLHF. Full variable domain (remainder filled in from reference TRBV5-1 and TRBJ1-6): KAGVTQTPRYLIKTRGQQVTLSCSPISGHRSVSWYQQTPGQGLQFLFEYFSETQRNKGNFPGRFSGRQFSNSRSEMNVSTLELGDSALYLCASSLGPPARGRAGNSPLHFGNGTRLTVT.

V gene TRBV28 combines with J gene TRBJ1-5; D might be TRBD1 (6 bases). The CDR3 length is 15 residues. The germline V gene has CDR1 MDHEN and CDR2 SYDVKM. Trimming cost V 7 bases and J 2 bases, with 15 bases left between them. The CDR3 DNA is TGTGCCAGCACCGCGGACAGTAGGCGCAATCAGCCCCAGCATTTT. Translation: CASTADSRRNQPQHF. The full variable domain, its missing parts supplied by reference TRBV28 and TRBJ1-5, is DVKVTQSSRYLVKRTGEKVFLECVQDMDHENMFWYRQDPGLGLRLIYFSYDVKMKEKGDIPEGYSVSREKKERFSLILESASTNQTSMYLCASTADSRRNQPQHFGDGTRLSIL.

The chain recombines TRBV9 with TRBJ2-1; 11 nucleotides line up with TRBD2. This CDR3 comprises 15 residues. In germline, CDR1 is SGDLS, CDR2 YYNGEE. The V gene end was trimmed by 2 bases and the J gene end by 4 bases; junction bases not matched to a gene: 2. The CDR3 sequence is CASSVSGGVYNEQFF. The DNA for the CDR3 is TGTGCCAGCAGCGTTAGCGGGGGGGTATACAATGAGCAGTTCTTC. Full variable domain (missing parts from reference TRBV9 and TRBJ2-1): DSGVTQTPKHLITATGQRVTLRCSPRSGDLSVYWYQQSLDQGLQFLIQYYNGEERAKGNILERFSAQQFPDLHSELNLSSLELGDSALYFCASSVSGGVYNEQFFGPGTRLTVL.

This clone appeared many times. The J gene is TRBJ1-6, the V gene TRBV7-8; 9 positions match TRBD1. The CDR3 loop spans 15 amino acids. V gave up 2 bases and J gave up 8 bases; unmatched junction bases: 4. CDR1 and CDR2 from the germline V gene are SGHVS and FQNEAQ. The CDR3 here is CASSLPGTGHSPLHF. The CDR3 DNA follows: TGTGCCAGCAGCTTACCCGGGACAGGGCATTCACCCCTCCACTTT.

This clone showed up just once. The chain joins TRBV19 to TRBJ2-5; 10 nucleotides align to TRBD2. CDR3 length: 19 amino acids. Germline CDR1 and CDR2: LNHDA and SQIVND (reference sequence). J gave up 0 bases and V 5 bases, and 15 bases lay outside the gene matches. As DNA, the CDR3 is TGTGCCAGTAGTGGAGACAGGCTGCTAGCGGGAGATGACCAAGAGACCCAGTACTTC. Residues: CASSGDRLLAGDDQETQYF.

The chain is built from TRBV5-1 and TRBJ2-7, with 10 bases aligning to TRBD2. Trimming at V came to 2 bases and at J to 7 bases, leaving 9 bases not matched to a gene. The V gene's germline CDR1 is SGHRS and CDR2 YFSETQ. The CDR3 has 15 residues. The CDR3 nucleotides are TGCGCCAGCAGCTTAGCTAGCGGGAGAACGGGGGAGCAGTACTTC. As protein: CASSLASGRTGEQYF.

The V call is TRBV2, the J call TRBJ2-4; D ambiguous. The CDR3 has 15 amino acids. Per the germline V gene, CDR1 is SNHLY and CDR2 is FYNNEI. V was pared by 6 bases and J by 1 base, with 13 bases between. CDR3 DNA: TGTGCCAGCAGGGGCCCGACGGTCGCCAAAAACATTCAGTACTTC. Amino acid sequence: CASRGPTVAKNIQYF.

The gene calls are TRBV6-4 and TRBJ1-2; possible D gene TRBD1, 6 bases. V lost 6 bases, J lost 0 bases, and 17 bases lay in between. Germline values: CDR1 MRHNA, CDR2 SNTAGT. This CDR3 spans 16 amino acids. Here the CDR3 DNA reads TGTGCCAGCAGGGACCCCCAGGGGCCTACTAACTATGGCTACACCTTC. Translated, it gives CASRDPQGPTNYGYTF.

This clone has just a few counts. The chain joins TRBV7-8 to TRBJ2-7; 10 bases are shared with TRBD2. There are 16 residues in the CDR3. V dropped 7 bases and J dropped 7; count of bases not matched to a gene: 16. CDR1 is SGHVS, CDR2 FQNEAQ, per germline. As DNA, the CDR3 is TGTGCCAGCACCCCAGCCCAAGTAGCGGGAGGTGGAGAGCAGTACTTC. It yields the protein CASTPAQVAGGGEQYF.

This clone qualifies as medium-sized. This sequence joins TRBV28 and TRBJ2-2; no reliable D call. Germline V gene data show CDR1 as MDHEN and CDR2 as SYDVKM. Trimming removed 6 bases from V and 7 bases from J, with 9 bases in between. The CDR3 totals 12 residues. Here the CDR3 reads CASSLFGGELFF. The DNA of the CDR3 is TGTGCCAGCAGCCTGTTCGGCGGGGAGCTGTTTTTT.

The rearrangement joins TRBV11-3 to TRBJ2-1, with TRBD2 matching 8 bases. CDR3 length: 16 amino acids. The germline V gene encodes CDR1 SGHNT and CDR2 YENEEA. The V segment lost 4 bases and the J segment 3 bases; nucleotides outside the gene matches: 8. CDR3: CASSSLSSGGYNEQFF. As DNA, the CDR3 is TGTGCCAGCAGCTCCCTTTCCAGCGGGGGCTACAATGAGCAGTTCTTC.

The gene calls are TRBV5-5 and TRBJ1-1, with TRBD1 as a possible D gene (5 bases). Trimming removed 4 bases at V and 2 bases at J, with 12 bases between. Germline V gives CDR1 SGHKS, CDR2 YYEKEE (reference sequence). The CDR3 is 14 amino acids. DNA for the CDR3: TGTGCCAGCAGCCCACGACAGACCAACACTGAAGCTTTCTTT. Protein sequence: CASSPRQTNTEAFF.

The chain couples TRBV6-1 to TRBJ1-6, with TRBD1 as a possible D gene (6 bases). The V end lost 0 bases, the J end lost 14 bases, and 23 bases lay between the germline ends. This CDR3 has 17 amino acids. Germline CDR1 reads MNHNS; CDR2 reads SASEGT. The CDR3, as DNA: TGTGCCAGCAGTGAAGCGCTGGGAAGGGGGTCTACTTTTACCCTCCACTTT. As protein: CASSEALGRGSTFTLHF.

The chain carries TRBV12-3 or TRBV12-4 and TRBJ1-1, with 7 bases identical to TRBD1. V lost 7 bases to trimming and J lost 11 bases; unmatched junction nucleotides: 7. The CDR3 spans 11 residues. The CDR3 protein is CASTSDRDAFF. The DNA of the CDR3 is TGTGCCAGCACCTCCGACAGGGACGCTTTCTTT.

This clone was detected once. The chain links TRBV23-1 to TRBJ1-1, with a weak D call TRBD1 (5 bases). TRBV23-1 is classed as an ORF, of uncertain function. The CDR3 is 11 residues long. V was trimmed by 3 bases and J by 12 bases, leaving 11 bases between them. The CDR3 here is CASSQGGRTFF. CDR3 nucleotide sequence: TGCGCCAGCAGTCAGGGGGGGAGGACTTTCTTT.

This clone was counted only a few times. The rearrangement uses TRBV19 and TRBJ2-1; D ambiguous. CDR1 is LNHDA and CDR2 is SQIVND in the germline V gene (reference sequence). CDR3 length equals 14 residues. Trimming removed 0 bases from V and 8 bases from J, with 11 bases in between. Here the CDR3 DNA reads TGTGCCAGTAGTATAGATCTTGCGTTGGATGAGCAGTTCTTC. Encoded protein: CASSIDLALDEQFF.

This clone was detected a few times. This rearrangement joins TRBV7-3 to TRBJ2-7, with 11 bases identical to TRBD2. V was pared by 0 bases and J by 6 bases, with 1 base of the junction left unmatched. CDR3 size: 14 residues. Germline CDR1 reads SGHTA; CDR2 reads FQGTGA. The CDR3 region is CASSLTSGRGEQYF. CDR3 sequence (DNA): TGTGCCAGCAGCTTAACTAGCGGGAGGGGCGAGCAGTACTTC.

This chain connects TRBV19 to TRBJ1-1; TRBD1 might be the D (5 bases). This CDR3 spans 14 amino acids. V was shortened by 7 bases and J by 1 base, with 13 bases between the two germline ends. The germline V gene encodes CDR1 LNHDA and CDR2 SQIVND (reference sequence). The CDR3 DNA follows: TGTGCCAGTACCCCGGGGGGAGGGAACACTGAAGCTTTCTTT. It codes for CASTPGGGNTEAFF.

The CDR3 sequence is CASRRGAPETQYF. The DNA for the CDR3 is TGTGCAAGTCGCCGGGGAGCTCCAGAGACCCAGTACTTC. The rearrangement uses TRBV12-2 and TRBJ2-5; TRBD2, the table's D call, lacks a check against the DNA. TRBV12-2 is tagged as a pseudogene. The CDR3 has 13 amino acids.

This chain joins TRBV2 and TRBJ1-6, with a tentative D call TRBD1 (6 bases). Germline V gene sequence: CDR1 SNHLY, CDR2 FYNNEI. The V and J ends lost 6 bases and 8 bases respectively, with 20 bases between them. The CDR3 is 16 amino acids. CDR3 in DNA: TGTGCCAGCAGCCCCCAGGGGCAGGCGCTAGATTCACCCCTCCACTTT. As protein: CASSPQGQALDSPLHF.

The chain combines TRBV6-5 with TRBJ2-5, with D maybe TRBD2 (5 bases). The CDR3 is made up of 11 amino acids. Trimming removed 9 bases at V and 3 bases at J, with 8 bases between. CDR1 MNHEY and CDR2 SVGAGI come from the germline V gene. CDR3 sequence: CARLGEETQYF. As DNA, the CDR3 is TGTGCCAGACTAGGCGAAGAGACCCAGTACTTC.

The chain recombines TRBV11-2 with TRBJ1-1; D unresolved. The V gene's germline CDR1 is SGHAT and CDR2 FQNNGV. The germline V and J ends were trimmed by 5 bases and 5 bases, with 15 bases remaining between them. The CDR3 totals 14 residues. CDR3 sequence reads: CASSPVRLGTEAFF. CDR3 nucleotide sequence: TGTGCCAGCAGCCCCGTCCGACTAGGGACTGAAGCTTTCTTT. Looking up the rest from reference TRBV11-2 and TRBJ1-1 gives the full variable domain: EAGVAQSPRYKIIEKRQSVAFWCNPISGHATLYWYQQILGQGPKLLIQFQNNGVVDDSQLPKDRFSAERLKGVDSTLKIQPAKLEDSAVYLCASSPVRLGTEAFFGQGTRLTVV.

The chain couples TRBV29-1 to TRBJ2-1; D ambiguous. Trimming stripped 6 bases from V and 4 bases from J, with 7 bases between. The CDR3 is 11 residues long. Germline CDR1 and CDR2: SQVTM and ANQGSEA. The CDR3 loop reads CSVYRYNEQFF. CDR3 in DNA: TGCAGCGTCTACAGATACAATGAGCAGTTCTTC.